Presented here are 30 T cell receptor beta chains from one specimen sequenced in a study of human T cells and chemical hapten exposure. Via MiXCR, TCRdb re-called the RACE reads, giving one row per CDR3 protein. The profile shows approximately 370,000 distinct CDR3 sequences, 5% to 6.5% of them singletons. Described time point: pre-sensitization, week 0. The treatment was: therapeutic diphenylcyclopropenone sensitization with weekly scalp DPC. The material sequenced was whole blood, taken in connection with sensitization to the hapten diphenylcyclopropenone (DPC). The receptors were sampled from a woman aged 18-29 years with alopecia areata. Some clones in this sample may be carry-over from other donors' samples.

This clonotype was seen many times. The chain uses TRBV4-3 and TRBJ2-1, with D unresolved. From germline, CDR1 is LGHNA and CDR2 YSLEER. Trimming took off 1 base at V and 5 bases at J, with 9 bases between the two ends. This CDR3 region has 14 residues. DNA of the CDR3: TGCGCCAGCAGCCAAGCCTGGGGAAACAATGAGCAGTTCTTC. Translated: CASSQAWGNNEQFF.

This clonotype was counted at least ten times. The rearrangement joins TRBV29-1 to TRBJ1-2; D not resolved. The V gene's germline CDR1 is SQVTM and CDR2 ANQGSEA. The length of the CDR3 is 14 residues. Trimming shortened V by 0 bases and J by 4 bases, and 12 bases separated the two germline ends. The CDR3 protein is CSVEDPSAFYGYTF. Written as DNA, the CDR3 is TGCAGCGTTGAAGATCCCTCAGCCTTCTATGGCTACACCTTC.

The table lists this clonotype with a few counts. The chain carries TRBV20-1 and TRBJ1-4, with a tentative D call TRBD1 (6 bases). Germline lookup yields CDR1 DFQATT and CDR2 SNEGSKA (reference sequence). Deletions cut 0 bases from V and 7 bases from J, with 12 bases between. The CDR3 extends over 14 amino acids. CDR3 bases: TGCAGTGCTAGAGAGGGGGCCGCTTCTGAAAAACTGTTTTTT. Its translation is CSAREGAASEKLFF.

The V gene is TRBV6-6, the J gene TRBJ1-1, with D perhaps TRBD1 (6 bases). V dropped 0 bases and J dropped 3 bases, with 8 bases sitting between them. This CDR3 region has 14 residues. Germline values: CDR1 MNHNY, CDR2 SVGAGI (reference sequence). CDR3 bases: TGTGCCAGCAGTTACTCGACAGGTTACACTGAAGCTTTCTTT. Its protein is CASSYSTGYTEAFF.

This clonotype showed up many times. This chain connects TRBV20-1 to TRBJ2-5; 11 bases fit TRBD1. V trimming: 6 bases; J trimming: 5 bases; junction bases outside the gene matches: 8. The CDR3 length is 14 residues. CDR1 and CDR2 from the germline V gene are DFQATT and SNEGSKA (reference sequence). The CDR3 DNA sequence: TGCAGTGCCAAGGACAGGGGGCTTCAGGAGACCCAGTACTTC. As protein: CSAKDRGLQETQYF.

This clonotype was seen a few times. This sequence joins TRBV18 and TRBJ1-4; TRBD1 is a possible D gene (5 bases). Germline lookup yields CDR1 KGHSH and CDR2 LQKENI. The CDR3 has 16 residues. V was shortened by 1 base and J by 0 bases, with 9 bases between the two germline ends. Here the CDR3 reads CASSPQGSATNEKLFF. CDR3 bases: TGTGCCAGCTCACCACAGGGGAGTGCAACTAATGAAAAACTGTTTTTT.

The rearrangement links TRBV20-1 to TRBJ1-1; D is undetermined. Trimming removed 0 bases at V and 10 bases at J, with 18 bases between. The germline V gene encodes CDR1 DFQATT and CDR2 SNEGSKA (reference sequence). The CDR3 is made up of 14 amino acids. CDR3 protein: CSARDEGPLVAAFF. In DNA form, the CDR3 reads TGCAGTGCTAGAGATGAGGGTCCTTTGGTCGCAGCTTTCTTT.

At least ten counts were recorded for this clonotype. The chain links TRBV6-6 to TRBJ1-1, with D perhaps matching TRBD1 (5 bases). V was clipped by 8 bases and J by 0 bases, with 13 bases between them. The CDR3 length is 14 residues. Germline V gene data show CDR1 as MNHNY and CDR2 as SVGAGI (reference sequence). CDR3 loop: CASDTTEMNTEAFF. CDR3 nucleotide sequence: TGTGCCAGCGATACGACAGAGATGAACACTGAAGCTTTCTTT.

In this sample, this clonotype turned up many times. This chain uses TRBV29-1 with TRBJ2-3; D not certain. The CDR3 extends over 12 amino acids. V gave up 5 bases and J gave up 2 bases, with 8 bases separating them. CDR1 SQVTM and CDR2 ANQGSEA come from the germline V gene. The CDR3 loop reads CSVSQTTDTQYF. The CDR3 DNA follows: TGCAGCGTTTCGCAGACCACAGATACGCAGTATTTT.

This clonotype was recorded a few times. V and J are TRBV29-1 and TRBJ1-1; D remains ambiguous. The germline V gene encodes CDR1 SQVTM and CDR2 ANQGSEA. CDR3 length: 14 residues. The V end was cut by 7 bases, the J end by 0 bases, with 15 bases between. As DNA, the CDR3 is TGCAGCGCCCTGCGACACAGCTTGAACACTGAAGCTTTCTTT. It codes for CSALRHSLNTEAFF.

This clonotype has a count of ten or more. This chain uses TRBV6-1 with TRBJ1-1; 9 bases match TRBD1. The CDR3 runs 14 residues. The germline V gene encodes CDR1 MNHNS and CDR2 SASEGT. V shed 7 bases and J 4 bases; nucleotides not matched to a gene: 7. The CDR3 here is CASNLQGALTEAFF. CDR3 coding DNA: TGTGCCAGCAACCTACAGGGGGCTCTCACTGAAGCTTTCTTT.

This clonotype was recorded a few times. This sequence joins TRBV12-3 or TRBV12-4 and TRBJ1-5, with TRBD1 as a possible D gene (6 bases). V gave up 5 bases and J gave up 7 bases, with 9 bases separating them. The CDR3 contains 12 residues. CDR3 coding DNA: TGTGCCAGCAGTCGACAGGTCCAGCCCCAGCATTTT. Amino acid sequence: CASSRQVQPQHF.

The table lists this clonotype with many counts. This sequence joins TRBV6-2 or TRBV6-3 and TRBJ1-6; D not certain. The length of the CDR3 is 15 residues. Germline V gene data show CDR1 as MNHEY and CDR2 as SVGEGT. V was trimmed by 7 bases and J by 9 bases, leaving 19 bases between them. The CDR3 reads CASTQPGGSISPLHF. The CDR3 nucleotides are TGTGCCAGCACGCAGCCCGGAGGTAGTATTTCACCCCTCCACTTT.

In its sample, this clonotype was seen many times. The chain links TRBV5-6 to TRBJ1-1, with unresolved D. CDR3 length: 14 amino acids. CDR1 and CDR2 from the germline V gene are SGHDT and YYEEEE. The ends were cut back, 1 base at V and 0 bases at J, with 7 bases in the middle. CDR3 nucleotides: TGTGCCAGCAGCTTGACACGCATGAACACTGAAGCTTTCTTT. The encoded protein is CASSLTRMNTEAFF.

This clonotype was observed many times. The chain combines TRBV11-3 with TRBJ1-1, with D possibly matching TRBD1 (5 bases). With 0 bases removed from V and 5 bases from J, the gap between germline ends came to 22 bases. CDR1 is SGHNT and CDR2 is YENEEA in the germline V gene. The length of the CDR3 is 18 residues. This chain's CDR3 is CASSLDRSLQGFRTEAFF. The CDR3 bases are TGTGCCAGCAGCTTAGATCGGTCTCTCCAGGGATTTAGGACTGAAGCTTTCTTT.

This rearrangement joins TRBV4-3 to TRBJ2-4; D is undetermined. V was clipped by 0 bases and J by 8 bases, with 5 bases between them. Germline CDR1 LGHNA, CDR2 YSLEER. This CDR3 comprises 12 residues. The CDR3 loop reads CASSQDTHIQYF. CDR3 nucleotide sequence: TGCGCCAGCAGCCAAGATACTCACATTCAGTACTTC.

This chain uses TRBV7-2 with TRBJ2-3; TRBD1 is a possible D gene (6 bases). Between the trimmed V and J ends, which lost 8 bases and 6 bases, there was a span of 18 bases. The CDR3 extends over 14 amino acids. Per germline, CDR1 SGHTA and CDR2 FQGNSA. CDR3 sequence reads: CASGPGVGADTQYF. The CDR3 DNA is TGTGCCAGCGGTCCCGGGGTGGGGGCGGATACGCAGTATTTT.

The table lists this clonotype with many counts. The chain carries TRBV7-2 and TRBJ2-5, with TRBD2 matching over 7 bases. Trimming at V came to 5 bases and at J to 2 bases, leaving 5 bases not matched to a gene. The CDR3 totals 14 residues. In germline, CDR1 is SGHTA, CDR2 FQGNSA. The CDR3: CASSQSGAQETQYF. DNA for the CDR3: TGTGCCAGCAGCCAGAGCGGGGCTCAAGAGACCCAGTACTTC.

This clonotype has a count of ten or more. The chain uses TRBV24-1 and TRBJ2-3; D remains ambiguous. V lost 6 bases to trimming and J lost 1 base, with 4 bases between them. Germline V gene lookup returns CDR1 KGHDR and CDR2 SFDVKD. This CDR3 has 12 amino acids. This CDR3 is CATSSGTDTQYF. The CDR3 DNA sequence: TGTGCCACCAGTTCCGGCACAGATACGCAGTATTTT.

The chain recombines TRBV9 with TRBJ1-1, with D unclear. Trimming cost V 6 bases and J 8 bases, with 17 bases left between them. The CDR3 runs 13 residues. Germline V gene data show CDR1 as SGDLS and CDR2 as YYNGEE. This CDR3 reads CASTPLGTAEAFF. DNA for the CDR3: TGTGCCAGCACCCCCTTAGGAACAGCCGAAGCTTTCTTT.

The chain couples TRBV4-3 to TRBJ2-3; 8 nucleotides agree with TRBD2. Germline V lookup: CDR1 LGHNA, CDR2 YSLEER. This CDR3 has 17 amino acids. The ends lost 0 bases at V and 8 bases at J; junction bases unmatched: 13. The CDR3 DNA sequence: TGCGCCAGCAGCCAAGAAAGGACGGGGGGGCCCCCCGGTACGCAGTATTTT. It specifies CASSQERTGGPPGTQYF.

The V gene is TRBV10-3, the J gene TRBJ1-5; 9 positions agree with TRBD1. The CDR3 runs to 13 residues. The germline V gene has CDR1 ENHRY and CDR2 SYGVKD. V shed 7 bases, J shed 7 bases, and the junction held 5 bases outside the gene matches. The CDR3 reads CAITPGQGQPQHF. As DNA, the CDR3 is TGTGCCATCACTCCCGGACAGGGGCAGCCCCAGCATTTT.

The chain has TRBV3-1 and TRBJ2-1; 8 bases map to TRBD2. There are 17 residues in the CDR3. Trimming cost V 0 bases and J 2 bases; bases outside gene matches: 6. Germline CDR1 LGHDT, CDR2 YNNKEL (reference sequence). DNA for the CDR3: TGTGCCAGCAGCCAAGAGGGAGCGGGGGAGGCCTACAATGAGCAGTTCTTC. Translated: CASSQEGAGEAYNEQFF.

The J gene is TRBJ1-1, the V gene TRBV12-3 or TRBV12-4, with TRBD1 matching 11 bases. The CDR3 extends over 16 amino acids. Germline trimming cut 4 bases from V and 5 bases from J; bases unmatched to any gene: 9. Written as DNA, the CDR3 is TGTGCCAGCAGTTATAATCCAGGACAGGGGGCGACTGAAGCTTTCTTT. Protein: CASSYNPGQGATEAFF.

The V gene is TRBV6-2 or TRBV6-3, the J gene TRBJ2-3; TRBD2 matches at 7 bases. V gave up 2 bases and J gave up 15 bases; unmatched junction bases: 5. CDR3 length: 11 residues. From germline, CDR1 is MNHEY and CDR2 SVGEGT. The CDR3 here is CASSYDGGGYF. Written as DNA, the CDR3 is TGTGCCAGCAGTTACGATGGCGGGGGATATTTT.

The V call is TRBV2, the J call TRBJ1-2; weak D call: TRBD1 (6 bases). Germline CDR1 SNHLY, CDR2 FYNNEI. V dropped 4 bases and J dropped 0 bases, with 9 bases sitting between them. The CDR3 has 14 amino acids. The CDR3 DNA is TGTGCCAGCAGTGCAAGGACAGCTAACTATGGCTACACCTTC. It is translated as CASSARTANYGYTF. Based on the CDR3 plus reference TRBV2 and TRBJ1-2, the full variable domain is EPEVTQTPSHQVTQMGQEVILRCVPISNHLYFYWYRQILGQKVEFLVSFYNNEISEKSEIFDDQFSVERPDGSNFTLKIRSTKLEDSAMYFCASSARTANYGYTFGSGTRLTVV.

The chain combines TRBV6-2 or TRBV6-3 with TRBJ1-5; the match to TRBD1 covers 7 bases. In germline, CDR1 is MNHEY, CDR2 SVGEGT. CDR3 length: 12 amino acids. The trim removed 7 bases at V and 10 bases at J, leaving 7 bases unmatched. The CDR3 region has the DNA TGTGCCAGCAATGAAAGGGGGCTCCCCCAGCATTTT. Translation: CASNERGLPQHF.

The genes are TRBV6-6 and TRBJ1-2, with D perhaps TRBD1 (5 bases). CDR1 is MNHNY and CDR2 is SVGAGI in the germline V gene (reference sequence). V lost 6 bases, J lost 8 bases, and 16 bases lay in between. This CDR3 is 13 amino acids long. CDR3 coding DNA: TGTGCCAGCAGCCCAGACACCCGGGACGGCTACACCTTC. Its translation is CASSPDTRDGYTF.

This clonotype has just a few counts. J is TRBJ2-2 and V is TRBV6-5, with D perhaps matching TRBD1 (5 bases). V lost 2 bases and J lost 4, with 14 bases in between. The germline gives CDR1 MNHEY, CDR2 SVGAGI. This CDR3 has 16 residues. Written as DNA, the CDR3 is TGTGCCAGCAGTTACCTTCAGGGTCGATCCACCGGGGAGCTGTTTTTT. It translates to CASSYLQGRSTGELFF.

The chain uses TRBV20-1 and TRBJ2-1, with D perhaps TRBD1 (6 bases). Germline CDR1 and CDR2: DFQATT and SNEGSKA (reference sequence). This CDR3 has 17 residues. Trimming left V 5 bases short and J 5 bases short, with 25 bases between. The CDR3 DNA follows: TGCAGTGCTGAAGATCCGACAGGAAGTCGGGCAGACAATGAGCAGTTCTTC. As protein: CSAEDPTGSRADNEQFF.